What follows describes a single TCR beta chain. Assay used: immunoSEQ multiplex PCR; TCRdb lists only in-frame clones, some missing. The sample yields more than 300,000 clones, about 89% seen once. Trimming shortened V by 3 bases and J by 9 bases, and 15 bases separated the two germline ends. CDR3 size: 14 residues. CDR1 LNHDA and CDR2 SQIVND come from the germline V gene (reference sequence). This specimen belongs to a study of blood T cell repertoires in COVID-19. Material for sequencing was PBMCs or T cells enriched from blood (not recorded which). The chain couples TRBV19 to TRBJ2-1; D possibly corresponds to TRBD2 (5 bases). The sequence came from a man aged 35-49 years in a cohort exposed to, infected with or recovered from COVID-19 (not recorded which). This CDR3 is CASSIRERAPEQFF. As DNA, the CDR3 is TGTGCCAGTAGTATCCGGGAAAGGGCCCCTGAGCAGTTCTTC.